The text below deals with one T cell receptor beta chain. Its target is not known. The data belong to a study of T cell responses to AZD1222 COVID-19 vaccine. Study-wide background: Analyses pooled second doses at about 4 or about 12 weeks.

Findings and limits, study-wide: Targeting of unmutated variant regions was reportedly seen in nearly half of spike-specific TCRs. In a largely white British group with more females than males, clonal diversity was possibly underestimated. Dominant at 160-218 and 743-854, vaccine-associated CD4 TCRs also spanned spike.

TCRdb's table, derived via immunoSEQ multiplex PCR, lists solely in-frame clones and lacks some. The sample consists of some 30,000 clones, more than 85% of them appearing once. The clonotype comes from an adult in good health. The sequencing here drew on peripheral blood, taken on day 0 of AZD1222 vaccination.

CDR3 sequence reads: CASSRNPREMNTEAFF. The CDR3 bases are TGTGCCAGCAGTCGAAATCCCAGGGAGATGAACACTGAAGCTTTCTTT. The chain couples TRBV27 to TRBJ1-1; D might be TRBD1 (5 bases). The CDR3 totals 16 residues. Trimming stripped 5 bases from V and 0 bases from J, with 16 bases between. Per the germline V gene, CDR1 is MNHEY and CDR2 is SMNVEV (reference sequence).